This TCR beta chain was retrieved from a study of cytomegalovirus exposure and HLA in healthy donors listed by TCRdb under 2017. Describing the broader study: According to a later analysis, one platform produced both the roughly 110 validation repertoires and the 666 repertoires of the first cohort. The study aimed to test whether signatures of past pathogen exposure could be identified by cataloging public T cell receptors. In addition to the first cohort of hundreds of subjects, a separate validation cohort of 120 different subjects was used. To predict cytomegalovirus infection status, the study brought together high-throughput TCR immunosequencing, statistical association of individual TCRs with disease status, and machine learning. What the research found in general, with its limitations: A later analysis had no HLA typing for the validation cohort, so co-occurrence there was scored across all 120 or so repertoires. In a later analysis, TCRs clustered in the first cohort were found to also tend to co-occur in the roughly 130 validation repertoires, with 94% of cluster scores above 0. The authors suggested that the approach could potentially be generalized to other disease states and immunological phenotypes. A total of about 150 TCR beta chains were listed by the study as associated with cytomegalovirus. In vitro tests confirmed that a few of the cytomegalovirus-associated TCR beta chains recognize cytomegalovirus antigens. Across donors, most TCR sequences were observed very rarely, whereas some public TCRs were present in many individuals. The classifier was reported to diagnose cytomegalovirus status with high specificity and sensitivity in both the original and validation cohorts.

The germline V gene (reference sequence) gives CDR1 as LNHDA and CDR2 as SQIVND. The CDR3 covers 13 residues, taking in both the cysteine and the phenylalanine. The read is trimmed to its CDR3 DNA, 39 bases read in frame from base 1. V is pruned by 5 bases and J by 8 bases, leaving 3 bases of the junction without a gene match. Remarks on this clone: Its target antigen remains unknown. No per-base quality is available; no much larger clone lies one base away.

The method was the immunoSEQ multiplex PCR assay. Regarding the original processing steps: To diagnose cytomegalovirus status from the catalog of TCR beta chain sequences, a statistical classification framework was built. TCRdb limited this immuneACCESS table to in-frame rearrangements with V and J called. A share of clones is missing; checked studies link under half to unresolved V genes, and the rest is unexplained. V, J and clone size are those of that table, while D and trimming were read from the DNA. A total of 300,000 to 400,000 clones appear in this sample, around 90% of them only once. The ten largest clones add up to 0.9% to 1% of the sample. Separate from the approximately 670-subject first cohort, the validation cohort of 120 subjects was the group to which the donors belonged.

Rearrangement joined TRBV19 to TRBJ2-1, with 10 middle bases fitting TRBD2. The TCR comes from a man aged 25 to 40 in good health and CMV-seronegative. Sequencing used PBMCs. The sequenced DNA is TGTGCCAGTAGTGATCTAGCGGGGGATGAGCAGTTCTTC. This gives the protein CASSDLAGDEQFF.